The source of this TCR beta chain is a study of Graves' ophthalmopathy and Graves' hyperthyroidism. Scientists amplified the TCR beta CDR3 regions from RNA transcripts. In the first round, RT-PCR was carried out with HTBI primers, and a multiplex PCR formed the second round. From the multiplex PCR reads, TCRdb called clonotypes with MiXCR, one entry per CDR3 protein. The top ten hold approximately 12% of the sample, which has around 1,000,000 distinct CDR3 sequences, 35% to 45% seen once. This clonotype has a count of ten or more. Antigen: not known. The CDR3 is made up of 14 amino acids. V was pared by 0 bases and J by 4 bases, with 9 bases between. Germline V lookup: CDR1 LNHNV, CDR2 YYDKDF (reference sequence). Study-level points and caveats: Separation of ophthalmopathy from stable hyperthyroidism was achieved by a 13-signature model, at approximately 87% sensitivity and approximately 81% specificity.

The TCR sequence derives from an adult man with Graves' hyperthyroidism. The sample comprised peripheral blood or thyroid tissue (not recorded which). The chain couples TRBV15 to TRBJ2-5; unclear D gene. The CDR3 region has the DNA TGTGCCACCAGCAGAGATCGTGGTGTAGAGACCCAGTACTTC. It is translated as CATSRDRGVETQYF.